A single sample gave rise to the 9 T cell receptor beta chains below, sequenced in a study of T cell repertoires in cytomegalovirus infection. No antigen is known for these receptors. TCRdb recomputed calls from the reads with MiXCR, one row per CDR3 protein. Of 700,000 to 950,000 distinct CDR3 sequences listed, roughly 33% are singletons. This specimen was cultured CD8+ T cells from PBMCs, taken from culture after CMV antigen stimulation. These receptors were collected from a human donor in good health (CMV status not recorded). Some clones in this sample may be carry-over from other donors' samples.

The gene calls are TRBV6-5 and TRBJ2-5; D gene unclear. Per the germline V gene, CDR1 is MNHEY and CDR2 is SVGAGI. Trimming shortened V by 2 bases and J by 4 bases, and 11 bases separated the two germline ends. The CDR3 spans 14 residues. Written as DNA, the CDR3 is TGTGCCAGCAGTTACCACCCGGACGGAGAGACCCAGTACTTC. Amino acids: CASSYHPDGETQYF.

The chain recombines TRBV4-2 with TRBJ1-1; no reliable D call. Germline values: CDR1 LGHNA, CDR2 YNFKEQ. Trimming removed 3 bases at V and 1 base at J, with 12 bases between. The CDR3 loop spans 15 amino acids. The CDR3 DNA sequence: TGTGCCAGCAGCCAGTCCCACCCGACGAACACTGAAGCTTTCTTT. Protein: CASSQSHPTNTEAFF.

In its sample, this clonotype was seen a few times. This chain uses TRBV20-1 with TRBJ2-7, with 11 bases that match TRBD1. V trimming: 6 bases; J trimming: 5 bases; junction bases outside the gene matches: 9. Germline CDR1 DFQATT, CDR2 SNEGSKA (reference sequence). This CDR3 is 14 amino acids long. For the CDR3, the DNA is TGCAGTGCCCAAGGACAGGGGGCATTCCACGAGCAGTACTTC. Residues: CSAQGQGAFHEQYF.

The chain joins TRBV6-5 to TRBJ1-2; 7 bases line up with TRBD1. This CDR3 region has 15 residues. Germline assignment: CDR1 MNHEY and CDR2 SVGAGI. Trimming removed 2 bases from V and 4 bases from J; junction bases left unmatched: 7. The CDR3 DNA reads TGTGCCAGCAGTTACGGAGGGGGCGGTGGCTATGGCTACACCTTC. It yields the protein CASSYGGGGGYGYTF.

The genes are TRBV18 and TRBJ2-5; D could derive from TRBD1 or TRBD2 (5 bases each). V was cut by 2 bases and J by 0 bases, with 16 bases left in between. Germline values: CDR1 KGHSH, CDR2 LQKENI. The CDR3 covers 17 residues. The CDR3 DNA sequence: TGTGCCAGCTCACCAACGCGCCAGGGAGAGTACCAAGAGACCCAGTACTTC. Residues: CASSPTRQGEYQETQYF. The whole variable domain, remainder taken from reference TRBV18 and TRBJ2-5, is NAGVMQNPRHLVRRRGQEARLRCSPMKGHSHVYWYRQLPEEGLKFMVYLQKENIIDESGMPKERFSAEFPKEGPSILRIQQVVRGDSAAYFCASSPTRQGEYQETQYFGPGTRLLVL.

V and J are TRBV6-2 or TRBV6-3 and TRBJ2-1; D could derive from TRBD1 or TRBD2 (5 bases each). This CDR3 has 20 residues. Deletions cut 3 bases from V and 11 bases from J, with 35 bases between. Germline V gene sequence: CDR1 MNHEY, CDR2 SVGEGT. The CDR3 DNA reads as TGTGCCAGCAGTTATGGGGACCCTCTTTCCTACAATGGAGCAGTAGCCCAGCAGTTCTTC. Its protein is CASSYGDPLSYNGAVAQQFF.

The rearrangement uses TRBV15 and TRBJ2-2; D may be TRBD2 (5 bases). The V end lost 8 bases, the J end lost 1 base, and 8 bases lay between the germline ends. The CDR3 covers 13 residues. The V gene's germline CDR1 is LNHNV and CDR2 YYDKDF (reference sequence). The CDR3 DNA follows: TGTGCCACCGGAGGCAGGAACACCGGGGAGCTGTTTTTT. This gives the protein CATGGRNTGELFF.

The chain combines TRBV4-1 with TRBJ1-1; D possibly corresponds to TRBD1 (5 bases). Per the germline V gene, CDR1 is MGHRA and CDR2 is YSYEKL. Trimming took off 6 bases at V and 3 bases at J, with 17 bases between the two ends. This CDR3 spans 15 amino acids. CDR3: CASSPEDIGDTEAFF. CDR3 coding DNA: TGCGCCAGCAGTCCCGAGGACATAGGGGACACTGAAGCTTTCTTT.

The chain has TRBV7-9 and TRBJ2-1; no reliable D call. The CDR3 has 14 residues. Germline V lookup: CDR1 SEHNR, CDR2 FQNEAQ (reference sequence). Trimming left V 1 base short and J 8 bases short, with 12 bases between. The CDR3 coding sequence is TGTGCCAGCAGCTTAGTATCCCTCACTGATGAGCAGTTCTTC. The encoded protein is CASSLVSLTDEQFF. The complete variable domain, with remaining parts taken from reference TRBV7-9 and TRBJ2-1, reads DTGVSQNPRHKITKRGQNVTFRCDPISEHNRLYWYRQTLGQGPEFLTYFQNEAQLEKSRLLSDRFSAERPKGSFSTLEIQRTEQGDSAMYLCASSLVSLTDEQFFGPGTRLTVL.